Given below is one T cell receptor (beta chain) in context. V gave up 6 bases and J gave up 8 bases, with 19 bases separating them. Germline values: CDR1 ENHRY, CDR2 SYGVKD. The length of the CDR3 is 14 residues. The data derive from a study of OX40 agonist ivuxolimab in advanced cancers. Whole-study context: As their treatment, patients were administered ivuxolimab, an agonistic anti-OX40 (CD134) antibody.

The repertoire was sequenced with immunoSEQ multiplex PCR; TCRdb's copy has only in-frame clones and lacks some. The sample lists some 66,000 clones, about four fifths occurring once. The chain combines TRBV10-3 with TRBJ1-2; possible D gene TRBD1, 5 bases. The receptor was derived from an adult with an advanced solid tumor such as melanoma, head and neck, liver or kidney cancer. The material was CD4+ or CD8+ T cells sorted from blood, obtained in a trial of the OX40 agonist ivuxolimab. CDR3 DNA: TGTGCCATCAGGGTCGAGGGGTTCGAGGACGGCTACACCTTC. Protein: CAIRVEGFEDGYTF.